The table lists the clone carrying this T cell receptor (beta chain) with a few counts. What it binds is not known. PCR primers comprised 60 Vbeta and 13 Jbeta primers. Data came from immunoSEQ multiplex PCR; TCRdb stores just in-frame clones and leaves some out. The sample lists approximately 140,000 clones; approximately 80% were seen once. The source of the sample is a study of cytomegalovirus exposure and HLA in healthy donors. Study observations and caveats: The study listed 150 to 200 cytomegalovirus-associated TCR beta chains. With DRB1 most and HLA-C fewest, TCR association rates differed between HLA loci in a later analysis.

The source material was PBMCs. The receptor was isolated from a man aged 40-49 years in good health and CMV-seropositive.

Here the CDR3 DNA reads TGTGCCAGCAGGGCCGACAGGGGGCGCAATCAGCCCCAGCATTTT. The encoded protein is CASRADRGRNQPQHF. This rearrangement joins TRBV6-5 to TRBJ1-5; TRBD1 matches at 10 bases. Germline V CDR1 and CDR2: MNHEY, SVGAGI. After removal of 6 bases from V and 2 bases from J, the junction contained 4 bases not matched to a gene. The CDR3 covers 15 residues.